These 10 T cell receptor beta chains share one sample of origin, sequenced in a study of blood T cell repertoires in COVID-19 (dated by TCRdb to the early 2020s). Libraries were prepared through the immunoSEQ multiplex PCR assay. Entries here come from immuneACCESS through TCRdb and include only in-frame sequences with V and J called. Some clones fail to appear in such tables; in the studies checked, an unresolved V gene covers under half of the shortfall, and the cause of the remainder is unknown. The sample table shows approximately 300,000 clones, and about 85% are seen once. Of the sample, around 2.1% falls within the top ten clones. Sequencing was done on a sample of peripheral blood. The receptors were sampled from a man between 18 and 29 years old with active or convalescent COVID-19.

CDR3 bases: TGTGCCAGTAGTACGCATTGGGGGGTCCAAGAGACCCAGTACTTC. Encoded protein: CASSTHWGVQETQYF. This chain uses TRBV19 with TRBJ2-5; TRBD2 might be the D (6 bases). This CDR3 contains 15 residues. V lost 4 bases and J 1 base, leaving 13 bases between the germline ends. CDR1 and CDR2 (germline): LNHDA, SQIVND (reference sequence).

V usage is TRBV12-5 and J usage is TRBJ1-1; D ambiguous. Germline CDR1 and CDR2: LGHNT and FRNRAP. V was clipped by 3 bases and J by 5 bases, with 10 bases between them. CDR3 size: 13 residues. The CDR3 protein is CASGFSGVTEAFF. Here the CDR3 DNA reads TGTGCTAGTGGTTTTTCCGGGGTTACTGAAGCTTTCTTT.

The V gene is TRBV6-2 or TRBV6-3, the J gene TRBJ1-5; the D is unclear. V lost 0 bases to trimming and J lost 2 bases, with 11 bases between them. From germline, CDR1 is MNHEY and CDR2 SVGEGT. This CDR3 contains 16 residues. The DNA for the CDR3 is TGTGCCAGCAGTTACTCGAATTTTAGAGGCAATCAGCCCCAGCATTTT. Residues: CASSYSNFRGNQPQHF.

This chain links TRBV19 with TRBJ1-1; D is possibly TRBD1 (6 bases). From germline, CDR1 is LNHDA and CDR2 SQIVND (reference sequence). Trimming stripped 3 bases from V and 5 bases from J, with 13 bases between. The CDR3 loop spans 14 amino acids. This CDR3 reads CASSMAGALTEAFF. The DNA of the CDR3 is TGTGCCAGTAGTATGGCAGGGGCGCTTACTGAAGCTTTCTTT.

This chain uses TRBV19 with TRBJ2-7; the match to TRBD2 covers 7 bases. The length of the CDR3 is 15 residues. CDR1 and CDR2 (germline): LNHDA, SQIVND (reference sequence). Unmatched junction bases numbered 7, after V lost 2 bases and J lost 3 bases. CDR3 sequence (DNA): TGTGCCAGTAGTATATTTGCGGGAGAAAACTACGAGCAGTACTTC. Its protein is CASSIFAGENYEQYF.

This clone was counted only a few times. V gene TRBV24-1 combines with J gene TRBJ1-5; the D gene is possibly TRBD1 (5 bases). V was trimmed by 0 bases and J by 2 bases, leaving 7 bases between them. The germline gives CDR1 KGHDR, CDR2 SFDVKD. The CDR3 length is 15 residues. CDR3 amino acids: CATSDLQGGNQPQHF. DNA for the CDR3: TGTGCCACCAGTGATTTGCAAGGGGGCAATCAGCCCCAGCATTTT.

V gene TRBV5-5 combines with J gene TRBJ2-7; no clear D gene. CDR3 size: 14 residues. V was trimmed by 0 bases and J by 0 bases, leaving 7 bases between them. Germline values: CDR1 SGHKS, CDR2 YYEKEE (reference sequence). CDR3 sequence reads: CASSLVPTSYEQYF. The CDR3 bases are TGTGCCAGCAGCTTGGTTCCTACCTCCTACGAGCAGTACTTC.

This clone turned up a few times. The CDR3 protein is CASSQDPRGGYTF. CDR3 sequence (DNA): TGTGCCAGCAGCCAAGACCCACGGGGTGGCTACACCTTC. The genes are TRBV14 and TRBJ1-2; D is uncertain. Germline loops: CDR1 SGHDN, CDR2 FVKESK. V lost 0 bases to trimming and J lost 7 bases, with 9 bases between them. CDR3 size: 13 residues.

This sequence joins TRBV10-2 and TRBJ1-2; D gene ambiguous. Trimming shortened V by 4 bases and J by 8 bases, and 14 bases separated the two germline ends. CDR1 is WSHSY, CDR2 SAAADI, per germline. The CDR3 is 13 residues long. Here the CDR3 DNA reads TGCGCCAGCAGTGTGAGGATAGGCTCCGGCTACACCTTC. It specifies CASSVRIGSGYTF.

This chain joins TRBV10-1 and TRBJ1-1; D is undetermined. Deletions cut 4 bases from V and 4 bases from J, with 7 bases between. From germline, CDR1 is WNHNN and CDR2 SYGVQD (reference sequence). The CDR3 runs to 12 residues. The CDR3 region is CASSARGTEAFF. The CDR3 DNA reads TGCGCCAGCAGTGCCCGAGGCACTGAAGCTTTCTTT.